The sequence of this TCR beta chain was determined in a study of cytomegalovirus exposure and HLA in healthy donors. Sequenced by immunoSEQ multiplex PCR; TCRdb stores in-frame clones only, minus some. The sample has more than 120,000 clones, 87% seen once. This clone appeared a single time. Material: PBMCs. The TCR originated in a man between 18 and 29 years old in good health and CMV-seropositive.

CDR3 nucleotide sequence: TGTGCCAGCAGTTCCTCAGGTGGAAACACCATATATTTT. Amino acids: CASSSSGGNTIYF. The V gene is TRBV28, the J gene TRBJ1-3; no clear D gene. V shed 4 bases and J shed 3 bases, with 7 bases lying between them. The CDR3 loop spans 13 amino acids. Per germline, CDR1 MDHEN and CDR2 SYDVKM.